This T cell receptor beta chain emerged from a study of cytomegalovirus exposure and HLA in healthy donors. TCRdb keeps only in-frame clones here, not all; method: immunoSEQ multiplex PCR. The sample records under 250,000 clones, roughly 87% being singletons. This clone occurred once. Sequencing used PBMCs. The clonotype originates from a woman younger than 35 in good health and CMV-seropositive.

The CDR3 loop is CASSNSEGQGSLYGYTF. CDR3 bases: TGTGCCAGCAGCAATTCCGAGGGCCAGGGGTCCCTCTATGGCTACACCTTC. V gene TRBV28 combines with J gene TRBJ1-2; TRBD1 might be the D (6 bases). V lost 6 bases, J lost 4 bases, and 24 bases lay in between. CDR3 length: 17 residues. Looked up from germline, CDR1 is MDHEN and CDR2 is SYDVKM.